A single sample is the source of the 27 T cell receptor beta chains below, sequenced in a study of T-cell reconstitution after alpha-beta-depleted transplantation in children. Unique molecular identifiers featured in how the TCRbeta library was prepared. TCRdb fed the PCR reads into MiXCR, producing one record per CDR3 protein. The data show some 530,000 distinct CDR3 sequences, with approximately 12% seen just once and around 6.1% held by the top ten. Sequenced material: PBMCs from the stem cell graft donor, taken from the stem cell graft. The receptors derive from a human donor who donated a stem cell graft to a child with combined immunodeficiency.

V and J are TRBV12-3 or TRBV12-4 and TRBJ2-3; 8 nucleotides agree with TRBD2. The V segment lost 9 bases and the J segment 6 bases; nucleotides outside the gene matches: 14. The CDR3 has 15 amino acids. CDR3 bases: TGTGCCAGTTCTTTTGGCGGGGGGCTGACGGATACGCAGTATTTT. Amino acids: CASSFGGGLTDTQYF.

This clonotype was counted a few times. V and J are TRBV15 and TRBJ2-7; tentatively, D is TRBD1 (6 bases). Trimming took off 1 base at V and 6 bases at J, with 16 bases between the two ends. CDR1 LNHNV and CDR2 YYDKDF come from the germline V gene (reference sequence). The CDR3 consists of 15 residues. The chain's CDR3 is CATSRVYREGGEQYF. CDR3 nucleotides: TGTGCCACCAGCAGAGTATACAGGGAAGGCGGCGAGCAGTACTTC.

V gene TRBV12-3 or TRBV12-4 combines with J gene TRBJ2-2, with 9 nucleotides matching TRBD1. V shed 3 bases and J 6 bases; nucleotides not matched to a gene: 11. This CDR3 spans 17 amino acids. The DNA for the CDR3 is TGTGCCAGCAGTTTTGCGTTACCGGGACAGGGCTCCGGGGAGCTGTTTTTT. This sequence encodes CASSFALPGQGSGELFF.

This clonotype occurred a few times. This CDR3 reads CASSRDRMGYTF. As DNA, the CDR3 is TGTGCCAGCAGTCGGGACAGGATGGGCTACACCTTC. The chain is built from TRBV12-3 or TRBV12-4 and TRBJ1-2; 8 bases match TRBD1. J gave up 8 bases and V 5 bases, and 4 bases lay outside the gene matches. This CDR3 region has 12 residues.

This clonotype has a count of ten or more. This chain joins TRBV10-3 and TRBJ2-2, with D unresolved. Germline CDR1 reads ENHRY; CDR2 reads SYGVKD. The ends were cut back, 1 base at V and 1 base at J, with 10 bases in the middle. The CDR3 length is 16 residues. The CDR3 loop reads CAISEYVGENTGELFF. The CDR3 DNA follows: TGTGCCATCAGTGAGTACGTTGGGGAGAACACCGGGGAGCTGTTTTTT.

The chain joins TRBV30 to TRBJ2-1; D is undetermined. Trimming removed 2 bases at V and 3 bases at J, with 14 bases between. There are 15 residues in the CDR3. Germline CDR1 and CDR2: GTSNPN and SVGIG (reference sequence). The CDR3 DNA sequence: TGTGCCTGGAGTAACGCTAGGGTCCTCTACAATGAGCAGTTCTTC. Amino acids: CAWSNARVLYNEQFF. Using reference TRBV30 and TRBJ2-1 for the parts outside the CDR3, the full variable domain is SQTIHQWPATLVQPVGSPLSLECTVEGTSNPNLYWYRQAAGRGLQLLFYSVGIGQISSEVPQNLSASRPQDRQFILSSKKLLLSDSGFYLCAWSNARVLYNEQFFGPGTRLTVL.

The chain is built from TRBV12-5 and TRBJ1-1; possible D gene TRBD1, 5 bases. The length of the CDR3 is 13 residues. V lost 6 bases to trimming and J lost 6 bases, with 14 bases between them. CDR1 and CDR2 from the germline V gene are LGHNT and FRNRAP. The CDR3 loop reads CASGPSGVAEAFF. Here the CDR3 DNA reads TGTGCTAGTGGCCCCTCGGGGGTCGCTGAAGCTTTCTTT.

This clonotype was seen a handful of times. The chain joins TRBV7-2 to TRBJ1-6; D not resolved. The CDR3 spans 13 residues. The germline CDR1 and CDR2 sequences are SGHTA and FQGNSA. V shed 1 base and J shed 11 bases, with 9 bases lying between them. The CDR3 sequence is CASSLDAGPPLHF. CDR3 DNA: TGTGCCAGCAGCTTAGATGCTGGTCCACCCCTCCACTTT.

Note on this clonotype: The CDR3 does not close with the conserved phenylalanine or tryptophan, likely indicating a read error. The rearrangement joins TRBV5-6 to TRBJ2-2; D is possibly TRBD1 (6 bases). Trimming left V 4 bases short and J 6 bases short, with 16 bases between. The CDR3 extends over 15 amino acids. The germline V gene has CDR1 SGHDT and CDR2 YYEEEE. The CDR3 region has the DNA TGTGCCAGCAGCGGTCCAGGACAGAGCCCCGGGGAGCTGTTTTCT. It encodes CASSGPGQSPGELFS.

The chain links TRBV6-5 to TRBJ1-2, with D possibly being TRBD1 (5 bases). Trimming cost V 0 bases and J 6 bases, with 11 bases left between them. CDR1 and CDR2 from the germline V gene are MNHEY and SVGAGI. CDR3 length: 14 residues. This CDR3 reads CASSYSFVGDGYTF. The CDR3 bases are TGTGCCAGCAGTTACTCCTTCGTGGGGGATGGCTACACCTTC.

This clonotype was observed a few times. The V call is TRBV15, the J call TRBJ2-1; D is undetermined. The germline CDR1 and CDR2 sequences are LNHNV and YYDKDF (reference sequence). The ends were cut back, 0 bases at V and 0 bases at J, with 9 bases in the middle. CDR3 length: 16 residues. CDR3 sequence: CATSRDRASSYNEQFF. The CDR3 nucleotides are TGTGCCACCAGCAGAGATCGGGCAAGCTCCTACAATGAGCAGTTCTTC.

Here the CDR3 DNA reads TGTGCCAGCAGCACACTAGCGGGGGGGCCTGGAGGCATTCAGTACTTC. Amino acids: CASSTLAGGPGGIQYF. The chain couples TRBV7-2 to TRBJ2-4, with 13 bases that match TRBD2. J lost 9 bases, V lost 5 bases, and 10 bases had no gene match. Germline lookup yields CDR1 SGHTA and CDR2 FQGNSA. This CDR3 has 16 amino acids. The whole variable domain, remainder taken from reference TRBV7-2 and TRBJ2-4, is GAGVSQSPSNKVTEKGKDVELRCDPISGHTALYWYRQSLGQGLEFLIYFQGNSAPDKSGLPSDRFSAERTGGSVSTLTIQRTQQEDSAVYLCASSTLAGGPGGIQYFGAGTRLSVL.

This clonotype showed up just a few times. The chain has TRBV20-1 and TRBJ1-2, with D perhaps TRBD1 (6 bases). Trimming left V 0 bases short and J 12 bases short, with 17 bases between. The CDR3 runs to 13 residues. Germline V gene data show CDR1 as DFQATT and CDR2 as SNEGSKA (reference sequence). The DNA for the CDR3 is TGCAGTGCTAGAGATACAGTGGGGGCCTCCCACACCTTC. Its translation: CSARDTVGASHTF.

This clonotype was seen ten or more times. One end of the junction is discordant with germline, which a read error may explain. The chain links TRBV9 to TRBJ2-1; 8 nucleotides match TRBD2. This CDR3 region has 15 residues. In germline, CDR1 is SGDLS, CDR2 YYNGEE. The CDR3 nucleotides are TGTGCCAGCAGTGTAGCGGGACTATCCTACAATGAGCAGTTCTTC. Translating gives CASSVAGLSYNEQFF.

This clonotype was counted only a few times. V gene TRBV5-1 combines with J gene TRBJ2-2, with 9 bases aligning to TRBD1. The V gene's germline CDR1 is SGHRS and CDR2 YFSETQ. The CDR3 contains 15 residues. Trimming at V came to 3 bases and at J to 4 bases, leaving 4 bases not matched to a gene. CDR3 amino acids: CASSSRTGATGELFF. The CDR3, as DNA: TGCGCCAGCAGCTCACGGACAGGGGCCACCGGGGAGCTGTTTTTT.

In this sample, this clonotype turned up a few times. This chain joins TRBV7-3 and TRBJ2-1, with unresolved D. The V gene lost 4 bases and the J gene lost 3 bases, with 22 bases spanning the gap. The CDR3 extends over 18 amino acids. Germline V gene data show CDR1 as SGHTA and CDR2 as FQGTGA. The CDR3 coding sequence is TGTGCCAGCAGCTCAACCCCTCCGAGCAAGCTGTACTACAATGAGCAGTTCTTC. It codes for CASSSTPPSKLYYNEQFF.

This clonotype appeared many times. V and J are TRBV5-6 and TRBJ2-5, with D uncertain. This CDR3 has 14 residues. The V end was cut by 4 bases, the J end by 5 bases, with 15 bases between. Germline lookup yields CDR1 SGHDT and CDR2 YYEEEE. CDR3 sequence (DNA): TGTGCCAGCAGCGACTCCGTGGTTTCGGAGACCCAGTACTTC. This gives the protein CASSDSVVSETQYF.

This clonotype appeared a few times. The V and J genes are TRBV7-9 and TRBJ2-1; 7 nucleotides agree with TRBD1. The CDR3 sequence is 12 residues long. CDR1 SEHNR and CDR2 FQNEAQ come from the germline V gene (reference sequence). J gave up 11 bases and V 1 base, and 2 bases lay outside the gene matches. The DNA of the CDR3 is TGTGCCAGCAGCTTAGAGGACAGGAAGCAGTTCTTC. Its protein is CASSLEDRKQFF.

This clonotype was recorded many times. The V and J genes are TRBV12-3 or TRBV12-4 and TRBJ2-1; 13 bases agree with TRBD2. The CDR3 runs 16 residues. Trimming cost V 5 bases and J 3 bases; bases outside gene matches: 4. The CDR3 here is CASSPRLAGGYNEQFF. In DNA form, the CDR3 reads TGTGCCAGCAGTCCACGACTAGCGGGAGGCTACAATGAGCAGTTCTTC.

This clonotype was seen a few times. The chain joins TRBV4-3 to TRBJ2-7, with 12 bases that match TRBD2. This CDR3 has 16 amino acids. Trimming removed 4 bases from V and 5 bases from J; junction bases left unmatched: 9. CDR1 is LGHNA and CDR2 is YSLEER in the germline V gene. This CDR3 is CASSPGTSGWSNEQYF. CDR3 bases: TGCGCCAGCAGCCCGGGGACTAGCGGGTGGTCAAACGAGCAGTACTTC.

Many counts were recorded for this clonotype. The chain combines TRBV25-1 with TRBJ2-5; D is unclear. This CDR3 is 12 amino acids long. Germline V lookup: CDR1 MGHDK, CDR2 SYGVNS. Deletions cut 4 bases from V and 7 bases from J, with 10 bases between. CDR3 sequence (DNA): TGTGCCAGCAGTGCCCAGCTGGGGACCCAGTACTTC. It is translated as CASSAQLGTQYF.

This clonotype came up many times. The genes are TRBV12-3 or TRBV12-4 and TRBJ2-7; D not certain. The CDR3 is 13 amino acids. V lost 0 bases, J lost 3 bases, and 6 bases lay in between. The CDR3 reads CASSLAGLYEQYF. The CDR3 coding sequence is TGTGCCAGCAGTTTAGCCGGGCTCTACGAGCAGTACTTC.

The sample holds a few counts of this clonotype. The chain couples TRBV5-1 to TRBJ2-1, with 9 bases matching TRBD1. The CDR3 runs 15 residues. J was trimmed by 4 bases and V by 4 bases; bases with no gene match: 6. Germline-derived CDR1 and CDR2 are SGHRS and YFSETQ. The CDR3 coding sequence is TGCGCCAGCAGCCCGGGGGGACAGGGATACAATGAGCAGTTCTTC. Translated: CASSPGGQGYNEQFF.

The CDR3, as DNA: TGCAGTGCTATGACCAACAGGGGTTTCTCTGGAAACACCATATATTTT. Protein: CSAMTNRGFSGNTIYF. J is TRBJ1-3 and V is TRBV20-1, with 7 bases that match TRBD1. Trimming at V came to 4 bases and at J to 0 bases, leaving 9 bases not matched to a gene. CDR3 length: 16 residues. From germline, CDR1 is DFQATT and CDR2 SNEGSKA (reference sequence).

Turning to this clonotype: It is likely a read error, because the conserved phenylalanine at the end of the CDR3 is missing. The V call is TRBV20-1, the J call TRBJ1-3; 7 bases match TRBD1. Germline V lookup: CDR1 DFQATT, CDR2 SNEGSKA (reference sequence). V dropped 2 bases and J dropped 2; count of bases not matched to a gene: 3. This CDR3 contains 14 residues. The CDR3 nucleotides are TGCAGTGCTAGATATACAGGGGCTGGAAACACCATATATTAT. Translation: CSARYTGAGNTIYY.

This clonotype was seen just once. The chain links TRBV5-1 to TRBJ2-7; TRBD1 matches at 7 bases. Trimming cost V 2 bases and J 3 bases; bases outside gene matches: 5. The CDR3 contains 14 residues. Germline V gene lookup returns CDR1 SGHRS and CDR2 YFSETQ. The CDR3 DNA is TGCGCCAGCAGCTTTGTGGACAGGAGCTACGAGCAGTACTTC. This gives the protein CASSFVDRSYEQYF.

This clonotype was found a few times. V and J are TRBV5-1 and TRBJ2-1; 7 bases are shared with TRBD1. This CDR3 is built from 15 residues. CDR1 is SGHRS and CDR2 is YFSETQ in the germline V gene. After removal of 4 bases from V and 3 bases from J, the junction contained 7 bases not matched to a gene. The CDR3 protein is CASSPGQPSYNEQFF. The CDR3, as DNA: TGCGCCAGCAGCCCGGGACAGCCCAGCTACAATGAGCAGTTCTTC. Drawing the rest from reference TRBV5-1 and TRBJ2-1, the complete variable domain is KAGVTQTPRYLIKTRGQQVTLSCSPISGHRSVSWYQQTPGQGLQFLFEYFSETQRNKGNFPGRFSGRQFSNSRSEMNVSTLELGDSALYLCASSPGQPSYNEQFFGPGTRLTVL.